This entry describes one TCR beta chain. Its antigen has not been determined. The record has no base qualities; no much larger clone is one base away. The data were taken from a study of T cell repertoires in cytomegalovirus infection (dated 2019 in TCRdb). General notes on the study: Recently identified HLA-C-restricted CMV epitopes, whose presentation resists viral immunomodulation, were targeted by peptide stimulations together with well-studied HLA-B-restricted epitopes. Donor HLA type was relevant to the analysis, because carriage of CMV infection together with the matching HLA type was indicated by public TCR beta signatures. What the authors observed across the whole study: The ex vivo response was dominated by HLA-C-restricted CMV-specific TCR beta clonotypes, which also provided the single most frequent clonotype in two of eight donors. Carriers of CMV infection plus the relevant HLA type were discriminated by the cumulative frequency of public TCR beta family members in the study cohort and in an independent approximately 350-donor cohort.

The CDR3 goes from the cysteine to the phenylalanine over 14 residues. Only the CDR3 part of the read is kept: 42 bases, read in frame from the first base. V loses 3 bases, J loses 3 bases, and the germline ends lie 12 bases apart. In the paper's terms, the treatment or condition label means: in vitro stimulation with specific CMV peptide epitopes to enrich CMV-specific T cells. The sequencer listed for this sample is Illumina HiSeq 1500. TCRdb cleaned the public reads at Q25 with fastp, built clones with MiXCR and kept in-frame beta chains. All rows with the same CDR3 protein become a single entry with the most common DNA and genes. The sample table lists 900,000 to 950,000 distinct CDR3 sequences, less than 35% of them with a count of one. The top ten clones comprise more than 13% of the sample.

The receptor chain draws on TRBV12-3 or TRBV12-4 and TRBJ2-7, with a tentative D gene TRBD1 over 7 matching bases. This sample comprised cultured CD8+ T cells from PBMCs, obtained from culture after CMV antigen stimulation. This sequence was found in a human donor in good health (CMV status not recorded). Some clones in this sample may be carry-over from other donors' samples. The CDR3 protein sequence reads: CASSLRDSFYEQYF. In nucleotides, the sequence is TGTGCCAGCAGTTTGCGGGACAGCTTCTACGAGCAGTACTTC.